These 14 T cell receptor beta chains were all obtained from the same sample, sequenced in a study of blood T cell repertoires in COVID-19. Libraries were prepared by immunoSEQ multiplex PCR; TCRdb keeps only in-frame clonotypes and omits some of them. The sample has about 180,000 clones; about 80% are singletons. The sample taken for sequencing was peripheral blood. All receptors come from a human donor in a cohort sampled during active COVID-19.

The chain has TRBV5-5 and TRBJ2-5; 7 bases align to TRBD1. With 0 bases clipped from V and 1 base from J, the junction kept 3 bases outside the gene matches. Germline V gene lookup returns CDR1 SGHKS and CDR2 YYEKEE (reference sequence). The CDR3 loop spans 15 amino acids. CDR3 DNA sequence: TGTGCCAGCAGCTTGGAGGGACAGTTCCAAGAGACCCAGTACTTC. It translates to CASSLEGQFQETQYF. The variable domain in full, completed from reference TRBV5-5 and TRBJ2-5, reads DAGVTQSPTHLIKTRGQQVTLRCSPISGHKSVSWYQQVLGQGPQFIFQYYEKEERGRGNFPDRFSARQFPNYSSELNVNALLLGDSALYLCASSLEGQFQETQYFGPGTRLLVL.

The chain couples TRBV24-1 to TRBJ2-1; D remains unclear. CDR1 KGHDR and CDR2 SFDVKD come from the germline V gene. The CDR3 consists of 11 residues. V lost 5 bases to trimming and J lost 6 bases, with 4 bases between them. The CDR3 spells CATSAFNEQFF. The CDR3 bases are TGTGCCACCAGTGCCTTCAATGAGCAGTTCTTC.

This clone was counted once. The chain couples TRBV7-2 to TRBJ2-5, with unresolved D. Germline V lookup: CDR1 SGHTA, CDR2 FQGNSA. V gave up 5 bases and J gave up 0 bases, with 16 bases separating them. CDR3 length equals 16 residues. DNA for the CDR3: TGTGCCAGCAGCCTAAACGCCGTACTGAACCAAGAGACCCAGTACTTC. The encoded protein is CASSLNAVLNQETQYF.

The chain has TRBV9 and TRBJ1-3; D not resolved. From germline, CDR1 is SGDLS and CDR2 YYNGEE. The V end lost 4 bases, the J end lost 4 bases, and 21 bases lay between the germline ends. The CDR3 length is 17 residues. The CDR3 protein is CASSLNPSPGSGNTIYF. CDR3 in DNA: TGTGCCAGCAGCCTCAATCCGTCCCCCGGGAGCGGAAACACCATATATTTT.

This clone showed up just a few times. This rearrangement joins TRBV6-2 or TRBV6-3 to TRBJ2-7, with D hard to call. Trimming took off 0 bases at V and 2 bases at J, with 11 bases between the two ends. The CDR3 sequence is 15 residues long. Germline V lookup: CDR1 MNHEY, CDR2 SVGEGT. The CDR3 nucleotides are TGTGCCAGCAGTTACTCGACTGTCTTAGCCTACGAGCAGTACTTC. Translated, it gives CASSYSTVLAYEQYF.

The V call is TRBV27, the J call TRBJ2-7; D is perhaps TRBD2 (6 bases). Trimming took off 6 bases at V and 3 bases at J, with 12 bases between the two ends. Germline V lookup: CDR1 MNHEY, CDR2 SMNVEV (reference sequence). There are 13 residues in the CDR3. The DNA for the CDR3 is TGTGCCAGCAGCATTTCCGGGAGCTACGAGCAGTACTTC. Its translation is CASSISGSYEQYF.

J is TRBJ2-7 and V is TRBV6-2 or TRBV6-3, with D perhaps matching TRBD1 (6 bases). The length of the CDR3 is 16 residues. Germline CDR1 and CDR2: MNHEY and SVGEGT. Trimming removed 5 bases from V and 3 bases from J, with 20 bases in between. The CDR3, as DNA: TGTGCCAGCAGTCTACTGAACAGGGAAGTTGGCTACGAGCAGTACTTC. Its protein product is CASSLLNREVGYEQYF.

The genes are TRBV5-1 and TRBJ2-7, with D maybe TRBD2 (6 bases). The CDR3 runs to 14 residues. V was clipped by 5 bases and J by 5 bases, with 17 bases between them. CDR1 is SGHRS and CDR2 is YFSETQ in the germline V gene. CDR3 nucleotide sequence: TGCGCCAGCAGGAGGGGTCCGGGGGTAAACGAGCAGTACTTC. Translating gives CASRRGPGVNEQYF.

This chain links TRBV4-1 with TRBJ2-7, with TRBD1 matching over 11 bases. V lost 4 bases and J lost 0; bases outside the gene matches: 2. Looked up from germline, CDR1 is MGHRA and CDR2 is YSYEKL. CDR3 length: 15 amino acids. The CDR3 region has the DNA TGCGCCAGCAGCCCCGGGACAGGGGGCTCCTACGAGCAGTACTTC. Its translation is CASSPGTGGSYEQYF.

The chain couples TRBV19 to TRBJ2-5; 10 bases are a match to TRBD1. This CDR3 is built from 16 residues. V trimming: 1 base; J trimming: 5 bases; junction bases outside the gene matches: 7. The germline CDR1 and CDR2 sequences are LNHDA and SQIVND (reference sequence). CDR3 residues: CASSIGTGGGVETQYF. The CDR3 bases are TGTGCCAGTAGTATAGGGACAGGGGGGGGTGTGGAGACCCAGTACTTC.

This clone was detected only a few times. The rearrangement uses TRBV7-9 and TRBJ2-7, with 11 bases that match TRBD1. Germline V gives CDR1 SEHNR, CDR2 FQNEAQ (reference sequence). The CDR3 is 14 amino acids. J lost 4 bases, V lost 5 bases, and 4 bases had no gene match. The DNA for the CDR3 is TGTGCCAGCAGCCACCGGGACAGGGGGTACGAGCAGTACTTC. Translation gives CASSHRDRGYEQYF.

The gene calls are TRBV7-2 and TRBJ1-1, with D unclear. The V end was cut by 5 bases, the J end by 1 base, with 20 bases between. Germline V lookup: CDR1 SGHTA, CDR2 FQGNSA. This CDR3 is 17 amino acids long. CDR3 residues: CASSRRQADAWNTEAFF. The DNA for the CDR3 is TGTGCCAGCAGCAGGCGTCAAGCGGACGCCTGGAACACTGAAGCTTTCTTT.

V gene TRBV27 combines with J gene TRBJ2-7; 8 positions match TRBD2. The CDR3 covers 15 residues. CDR1 and CDR2 (germline): MNHEY, SMNVEV (reference sequence). J was trimmed by 3 bases and V by 2 bases; bases with no gene match: 6. This chain's CDR3 is CASSLAAGAVYEQYF. The CDR3 coding sequence is TGTGCCAGCAGTTTAGCAGCGGGAGCGGTCTACGAGCAGTACTTC.

The chain links TRBV15 to TRBJ2-3; TRBD2 matches at 9 bases. Looked up from germline, CDR1 is LNHNV and CDR2 is YYDKDF (reference sequence). The junction had 1 base not matched to a gene; V was cut back by 0 bases and J by 3 bases. CDR3 length: 15 amino acids. The CDR3 reads CATSREGLATDTQYF. CDR3 nucleotides: TGTGCCACCAGCAGAGAGGGACTAGCAACAGATACGCAGTATTTT.